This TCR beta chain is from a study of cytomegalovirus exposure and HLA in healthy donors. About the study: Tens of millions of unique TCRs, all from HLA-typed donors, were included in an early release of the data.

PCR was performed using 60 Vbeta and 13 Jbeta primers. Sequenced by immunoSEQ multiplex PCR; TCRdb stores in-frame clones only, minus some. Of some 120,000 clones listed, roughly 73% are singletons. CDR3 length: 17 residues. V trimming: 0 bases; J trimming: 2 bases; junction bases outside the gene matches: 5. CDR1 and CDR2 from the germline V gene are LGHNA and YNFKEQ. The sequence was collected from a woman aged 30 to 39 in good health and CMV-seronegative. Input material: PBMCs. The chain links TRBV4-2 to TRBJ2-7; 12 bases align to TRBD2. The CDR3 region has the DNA TGTGCCAGCAGCCAAGATCAGGCTAGCGGGAGGGCCTACGAGCAGTACTTC. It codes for CASSQDQASGRAYEQYF.